This T cell receptor beta chain comes out of a study of response to subunit inactivated influenza vaccine. Details on this clonotype: Its antigen is not known.

Study-wide findings and caveats: It was the authors' suggestion that each seasonal influenza vaccination recruits few new T cells.

TCRdb itself ran the RT-PCR reads through MiXCR, one entry per CDR3 protein. Of hundreds of thousands of distinct CDR3 sequences in the sample, about 15% were seen once. Germline V lookup: CDR1 SGHTA, CDR2 FQGNSA. The germline V and J ends were trimmed by 5 bases and 4 bases, with 15 bases remaining between them. This CDR3 has 15 residues. The gene calls are TRBV7-2 and TRBJ2-1; no firm D call. This material consisted of PBMCs from blood, taken roughly 2 weeks before vaccination. The clonotype comes from a man aged 45-65 years who received an inactivated influenza vaccine. CDR3 protein: CASSPQGQLYNEQFF. CDR3 sequence (DNA): TGTGCCAGCAGCCCCCAAGGGCAACTATACAATGAGCAGTTCTTC.